These 9 T cell receptor beta chains share one sample of origin, sequenced in a study of CD8+CD57+ T cells in acquired aplastic anemia. Genomic DNA was employed as the template in profiling TCR beta VDJ and CDR3. TCRdb redid the calling of the reads with MiXCR, one entry per CDR3 protein. The table has 150,000 to 200,000 distinct CDR3 sequences, about three fifths seen once. The specimen sequenced was sorted CD4+, CD8+, or CD8+CD57+ T cells (not recorded which) from PBMCs. Receptors were obtained from a human donor in good health.

The chain employs TRBV7-2 and TRBJ1-6, with 7 bases fitting TRBD1. The CDR3 length is 14 residues. V lost 1 base to trimming and J lost 11 bases; unmatched junction nucleotides: 5. The germline V gene encodes CDR1 SGHTA and CDR2 FQGNSA. The chain's CDR3 is CASSLDTGVPPLHF. The CDR3 region has the DNA TGTGCCAGCAGCTTAGATACAGGGGTGCCACCCCTCCACTTT.

The chain carries TRBV20-1 and TRBJ2-7, with 8 bases fitting TRBD1. The CDR3 has 15 residues. The V segment lost 5 bases and the J segment 5 bases; nucleotides outside the gene matches: 14. Germline V gene lookup returns CDR1 DFQATT and CDR2 SNEGSKA (reference sequence). The CDR3 nucleotides are TGCAGTGCTCATGACCCTGTGACAGGGGTGGACGAGCAGTACTTC. Its protein is CSAHDPVTGVDEQYF.

CDR3 DNA sequence: TGTGCCATCAGTGACGGACAGTCAAACTATGGCTACACCTTC. Encoded protein: CAISDGQSNYGYTF. The chain is built from TRBV10-3 and TRBJ1-2; tentative D call: TRBD1 (6 bases). With 3 bases removed from V and 2 bases from J, the gap between germline ends came to 10 bases. Germline V lookup: CDR1 ENHRY, CDR2 SYGVKD. The CDR3 runs to 14 residues.

This clonotype came up many times. A much larger clone is a single base away; this may be a read error. The chain joins TRBV7-6 to TRBJ2-7, with D perhaps assigned TRBD1 or TRBD2 (7 bases each). The CDR3 spans 16 residues. Germline CDR1 SGHVS, CDR2 FNYEAQ. The CDR3: CTSSSPFRGGTYEQYF. The CDR3 DNA reads TGTACCAGCAGTTCTCCTTTCAGGGGGGGAACCTACGAGCAGTACTTC.

This clonotype showed up just a few times. The chain's CDR3 is CAISEALGTGDNAGELFF. In DNA form, the CDR3 reads TGTGCCATCAGTGAGGCCCTCGGGACAGGGGATAACGCCGGGGAGCTGTTTTTT. V usage is TRBV10-3 and J usage is TRBJ2-2; 10 nucleotides align to TRBD1. The CDR3 is made up of 18 amino acids. The germline V gene has CDR1 ENHRY and CDR2 SYGVKD. Germline trimming cut 2 bases from V and 6 bases from J; bases unmatched to any gene: 12.

This clonotype was detected a few times. This sequence joins TRBV2 and TRBJ2-2; 8 bases agree with TRBD2. Germline lookup yields CDR1 SNHLY and CDR2 FYNNEI. The junction had 14 bases not matched to a gene; V was cut back by 11 bases and J by 9 bases. The CDR3 extends over 14 amino acids. The CDR3 protein is CASKAGGIRRELFF. The CDR3 coding sequence is TGTGCCTCTAAGGCGGGGGGCATACGCCGGGAGCTGTTTTTT.

This clonotype showed up many times. The rearrangement links TRBV7-3 to TRBJ2-1; the D gene is possibly TRBD2 (5 bases). V shed 1 base and J shed 5 bases, with 9 bases lying between them. The germline CDR1 and CDR2 sequences are SGHTA and FQGTGA. The CDR3 runs 14 residues. The chain's CDR3 is CASSLIGGHNEQFF. The CDR3 DNA follows: TGTGCCAGCAGCTTAATTGGCGGGCACAATGAGCAGTTCTTC.

The rearrangement uses TRBV7-9 and TRBJ2-2; D perhaps matches TRBD1 (6 bases). The CDR3 extends over 14 amino acids. CDR1 and CDR2 (germline): SEHNR, FQNEAQ (reference sequence). Trimming took 5 bases from V and 7 from J, leaving 14 bases between them. The CDR3 here is CASSRTQGIGELFF. CDR3 bases: TGTGCCAGCAGCCGGACCCAGGGGATCGGGGAGCTGTTTTTT.

This clonotype occurred once. The CDR3: CANETVNEKLFF. CDR3 bases: TGTGCCAACGAGACAGTTAATGAAAAACTGTTTTTT. The chain combines TRBV12-3 or TRBV12-4 with TRBJ1-4, with a tentative D call TRBD1 (5 bases). Between the trimmed V and J ends, which lost 10 bases and 4 bases, there was a span of 10 bases. This CDR3 spans 12 amino acids.